This T cell receptor beta chain originates from a study of early T cells in non-severe SARS-CoV-2 infection. Across the study: Sequencing of bulk RNA from unsorted whole blood was done, without chain pairing. Study-level points and caveats: Matching results from VDJdb favored anti-spike CD8 responses, leaving private and CD4 specificities undetected.

Individual cDNA molecules carried attached unique molecular identifiers. TCRdb ran MiXCR on the 5' RACE reads and lists one entry per CDR3 protein. In the table there are more than 95,000 distinct CDR3 sequences, approximately 17% of which are singletons. CDR1 and CDR2 from the germline V gene are SGHVS and FNYEAQ. Trimming took off 10 bases at V and 5 bases at J, with 18 bases between the two ends. The length of the CDR3 is 14 residues. Regarding this clonotype: What it binds is unknown.

The origin of this receptor is an adult who was a healthcare worker with PCR-confirmed SARS-CoV-2 infection or an uninfected control (not recorded which). The sequencing sample was made of whole blood. The V gene is TRBV7-6, the J gene TRBJ2-1, with a tentative D call TRBD1 (6 bases). CDR3 in DNA: TGTGCCATCCCACCTCGGGACAATCACAATGAGCAGTTCTTC. Translating it yields CAIPPRDNHNEQFF.